This is a list of T cell receptor beta chains from one sample in a study of blood T cell repertoires in COVID-19. This table comes from immunoSEQ multiplex PCR, and its TCRdb copy is limited to in-frame clones, with some not included. The data show roughly 190,000 clones, with about 80% seen just once and approximately 8% held by the top ten. Sequencing used peripheral blood. The source of these receptors is a woman aged 60-75 years with COVID-19, enrolled during active disease. CDR3s include the opening cysteine and the closing phenylalanine or tryptophan. The D gene is left open where the match is weak. Clone size is stated in some rows and not others, as once, few, many or a class when expanded.

D | J | V | size | DNA | CDR3
NA | TRBJ1-5 | TRBV6-5 | NA | TGTGCCAGCAGTAGCCTTAGCAATCAGCCCCAGCATTTT | CASSSLSNQPQHF
NA | TRBJ1-1 | TRBV7-9 | NA | TGTGCCAGCAGCTTAGACTCAGTCCGTAGCGGGAACACTGAAGCTTTCTTT | CASSLDSVRSGNTEAFF
TRBD1 | TRBJ1-5 | TRBV28 | NA | TGTGCCAGCAGTTTATTGGGACAGTCCAATCAGCCCCAGCATTTT | CASSLLGQSNQPQHF
TRBD1 | TRBJ2-2 | TRBV30 | once | TGTGCTTATGACAGGGCGAGGCCTCTCCCCGGGGAGCTGTTTTTT | CAYDRARPLPGELFF
TRBD2 | TRBJ2-1 | TRBV3-1/TRBV3-2 | many | TGTGCCAGCAGCCAAGTTGGACTAGCGGTAAATGAGCAGTTCTTC | CASSQVGLAVNEQFF
NA | TRBJ1-3 | TRBV9 | NA | TGTGCCAGCAGCGTAGCCCGGGAGAACTCTGGAAACACCATATATTTT | CASSVARENSGNTIYF
TRBD2 | TRBJ2-7 | TRBV28 | NA | TGTACCAGCAGCTCCCCTAGTTTTCACCGAGGGACTAGCGGGTTCTACGAGCAGTACTTC | CTSSSPSFHRGTSGFYEQYF
TRBD2 | TRBJ2-2 | TRBV5-1 | NA | TGCGCCAGCAGCTTCCCCCCAACTAGCGTGACCGGGGAGCTGTTTTTT | CASSFPPTSVTGELFF
TRBD2 | TRBJ2-7 | TRBV6-5 | NA | TGTGCCAGCAGCGGCGGGAGGGCCTACGAGCAGTACTTC | CASSGGRAYEQYF
NA | TRBJ1-5 | TRBV27 | NA | TGTGCCAGCAGTTCGGATAGGGGTCAGCCCCAGCATTTT | CASSSDRGQPQHF
TRBD1 | TRBJ2-7 | TRBV7-2 | NA | TGTGCCAGCAGCTTAATGACAGGGCTGGAGTACGAGCAGTACTTC | CASSLMTGLEYEQYF
NA | TRBJ2-6 | TRBV3-1/TRBV3-2 | NA | TGTGCCAGCAGCAGTCGGCGGGGGCAACACTCTGGGGCCAACGTCCTGACTTTC | CASSSRRGQHSGANVLTF
NA | TRBJ1-2 | TRBV6-1 | NA | TGTGCCAGCAGTGAAGTGGAGAGAGGCTACACCTTC | CASSEVERGYTF
NA | TRBJ2-7 | TRBV28 | NA | TGTGCCAGCAGCTTCCCGGTCCGCCGCGAGCAGTACTTC | CASSFPVRREQYF
NA | TRBJ1-6 | TRBV5-1 | NA | TGCGCCAGCAGCCCCTACAGTACTGTTAATTCACCCCTCCACTTT | CASSPYSTVNSPLHF
NA | TRBJ2-2 | TRBV6-4 | NA | TGTGCCAGCAGTGACCAGTTCCCCGGGGAGCTGTTTTTT | CASSDQFPGELFF
NA | TRBJ1-1 | TRBV11-2 | NA | TGTGCCAGCAAGCTCGCTTTTGCGGCCACTGAAGCTTTCTTT | CASKLAFAATEAFF
NA | TRBJ1-5 | TRBV2 | NA | TGTGCCAGCACGATGAGGGGGTGGAATCAGCCCCAGCATTTT | CASTMRGWNQPQHF
TRBD1 | TRBJ1-5 | TRBV27 | NA | TGTGCCAGCAGTTTCGGGGGACAGGATAGCAATCAGCCCCAGCATTTT | CASSFGGQDSNQPQHF
TRBD2 | TRBJ2-3 | TRBV2 | NA | TGTGCCAGCAGTGCGGGACTAGCGGGGGGAGGCACAGATACGCAGTATTTT | CASSAGLAGGGTDTQYF
NA | TRBJ1-1 | TRBV5-4 | few | TGTGCCAGCAGCTTAGGGCGGGGGAACACTGAAGCTTTCTTT | CASSLGRGNTEAFF
TRBD2 | TRBJ2-7 | TRBV30 | NA | TGTGCCTGGAGTCATTCGGAGAGCGGGAAATACGAGCAGTACTTC | CAWSHSESGKYEQYF
TRBD1 | TRBJ1-6 | TRBV27 | NA | TGTGCCAGCAGTTCCCGACAGGGTTGGTCACCCCTCCACTTT | CASSSRQGWSPLHF
NA | TRBJ2-2 | TRBV7-5 | NA | TGTGCCAGAAGCTTAAGAGGGTACGACGGGGAGCTGTTTTTT | CARSLRGYDGELFF
NA | TRBJ1-2 | TRBV20-1 | NA | TGCAGTGCCCCTTTCAGAGGCGGCTACACCTTC | CSAPFRGGYTF
TRBD1 | TRBJ2-2 | TRBV14 | NA | TGTGCCAGCAGCCAAGGGCGGACAGGGGCCGGGGAGCTGTTTTTT | CASSQGRTGAGELFF
NA | TRBJ2-2 | TRBV9 | few | TGTGCCAGCAGCTTATCCCTAGCCACCGGGGAGCTGTTTTTT | CASSLSLATGELFF
TRBD2 | TRBJ2-2 | TRBV7-7 | once | TGTGCTAGCAGCCTACTAGCGGGGGGACTGAACACCGGGGAGCTGTTTTTT | CASSLLAGGLNTGELFF
TRBD1 | TRBJ1-6 | TRBV5-1 | NA | TGCGCCAGCAGCTTGGACAGGGGGCTTTCACCCCTCCACTTT | CASSLDRGLSPLHF
TRBD1 | TRBJ1-2 | TRBV28 | NA | TGTGCCAGCAGTTCTCCGACGACAGGGCGATATGGCTACACCTTC | CASSSPTTGRYGYTF
NA | TRBJ2-2 | TRBV2 | once | TGTGCCAGCAGCGTCACTAGTGCCGACACCGGGGAGCTGTTTTTT | CASSVTSADTGELFF
TRBD2 | TRBJ2-3 | TRBV19 | NA | TGTGCCAGTACCCGGATGACTAGCGGGAGGGCCTTGGACACAGATACGCAGTATTTT | CASTRMTSGRALDTDTQYF
TRBD1 | TRBJ2-2 | TRBV19 | few | TGTGCCAGTAGTATCGGGACAGGTCTCACCGGGGAGCTGTTTTTT | CASSIGTGLTGELFF